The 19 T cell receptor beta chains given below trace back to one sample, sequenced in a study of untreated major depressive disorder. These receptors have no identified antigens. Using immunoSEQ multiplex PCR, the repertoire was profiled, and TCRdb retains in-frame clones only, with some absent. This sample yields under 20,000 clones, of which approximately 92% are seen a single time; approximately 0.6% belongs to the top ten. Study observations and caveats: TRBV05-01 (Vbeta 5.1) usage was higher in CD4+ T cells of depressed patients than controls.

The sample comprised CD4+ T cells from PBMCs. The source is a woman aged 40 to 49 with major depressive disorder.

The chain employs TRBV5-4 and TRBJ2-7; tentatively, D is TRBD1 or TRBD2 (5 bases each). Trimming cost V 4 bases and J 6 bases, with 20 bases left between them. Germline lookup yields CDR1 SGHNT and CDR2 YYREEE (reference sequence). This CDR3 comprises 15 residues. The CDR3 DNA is TGTGCCAGCAGCCAAGGTGGGACCCGCGGTGTCGAGCAGTACGTC. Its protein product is CASSQGGTRGVEQYV.

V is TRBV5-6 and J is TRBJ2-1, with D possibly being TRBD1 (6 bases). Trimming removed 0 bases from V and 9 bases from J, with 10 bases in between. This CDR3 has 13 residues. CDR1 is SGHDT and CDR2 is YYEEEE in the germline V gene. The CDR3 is CASSLVTGSEQFF. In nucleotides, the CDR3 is TGTGCCAGCAGCTTGGTTACAGGGAGTGAGCAGTTCTTC.

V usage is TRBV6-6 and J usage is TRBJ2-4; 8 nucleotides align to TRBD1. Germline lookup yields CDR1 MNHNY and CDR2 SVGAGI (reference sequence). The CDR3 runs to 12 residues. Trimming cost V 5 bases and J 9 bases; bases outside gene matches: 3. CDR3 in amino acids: CASSQGAAIQYF. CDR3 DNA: TGTGCCAGCAGTCAGGGGGCAGCCATTCAGTACTTC.

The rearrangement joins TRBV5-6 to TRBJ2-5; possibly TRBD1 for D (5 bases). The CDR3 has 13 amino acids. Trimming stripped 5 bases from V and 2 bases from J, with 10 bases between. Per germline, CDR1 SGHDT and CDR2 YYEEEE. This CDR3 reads CASRLGVQETQYF. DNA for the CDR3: TGTGCCAGCAGGCTAGGGGTACAAGAGACCCAGTACTTC.

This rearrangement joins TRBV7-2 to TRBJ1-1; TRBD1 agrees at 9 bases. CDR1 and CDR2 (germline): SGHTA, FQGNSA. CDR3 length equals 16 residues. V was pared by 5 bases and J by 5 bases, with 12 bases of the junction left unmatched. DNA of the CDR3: TGTGCCAGCAGCCTTCTACAGGGGGCAGTAGGTACTGAAGCTTTCTTT. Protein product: CASSLLQGAVGTEAFF.

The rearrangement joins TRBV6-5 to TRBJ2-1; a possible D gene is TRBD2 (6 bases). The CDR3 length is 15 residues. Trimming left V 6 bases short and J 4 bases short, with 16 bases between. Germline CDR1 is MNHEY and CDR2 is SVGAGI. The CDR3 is CASRLGAGAYNEQFF. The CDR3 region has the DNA TGTGCCAGCAGGCTAGGAGCGGGTGCGTACAATGAGCAGTTCTTC.

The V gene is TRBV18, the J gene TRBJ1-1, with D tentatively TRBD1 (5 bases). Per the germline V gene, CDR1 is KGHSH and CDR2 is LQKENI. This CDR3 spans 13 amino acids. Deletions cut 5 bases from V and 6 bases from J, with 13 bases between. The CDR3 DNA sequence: TGTGCCAGCTCAATGGCAGGGAGGTCTGAAGCTTTCTTT. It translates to CASSMAGRSEAFF.

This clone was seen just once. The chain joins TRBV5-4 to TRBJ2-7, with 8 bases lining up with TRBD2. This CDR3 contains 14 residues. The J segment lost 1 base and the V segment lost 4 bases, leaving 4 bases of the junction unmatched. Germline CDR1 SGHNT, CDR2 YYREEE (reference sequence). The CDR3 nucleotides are TGTGCCAGCAGCCGGGGGGGGGCGTCCTACGAGCAGTACTTC. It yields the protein CASSRGGASYEQYF.

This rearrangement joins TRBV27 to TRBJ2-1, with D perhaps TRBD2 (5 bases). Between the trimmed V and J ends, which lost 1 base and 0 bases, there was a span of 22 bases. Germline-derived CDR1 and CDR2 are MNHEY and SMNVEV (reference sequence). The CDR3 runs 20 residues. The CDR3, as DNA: TGTGCCAGCAGTTTATTTCGGGTCCAACGGGGTTTCGACTCCTACAATGAGCAGTTCTTC. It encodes CASSLFRVQRGFDSYNEQFF.

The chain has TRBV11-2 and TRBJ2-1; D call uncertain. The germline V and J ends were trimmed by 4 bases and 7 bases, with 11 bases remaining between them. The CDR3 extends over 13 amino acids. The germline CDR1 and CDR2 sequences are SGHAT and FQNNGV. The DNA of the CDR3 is TGTGCCAGCAGCTCCACGGCGAGGAATGAGCAGTTCTTC. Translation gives CASSSTARNEQFF.

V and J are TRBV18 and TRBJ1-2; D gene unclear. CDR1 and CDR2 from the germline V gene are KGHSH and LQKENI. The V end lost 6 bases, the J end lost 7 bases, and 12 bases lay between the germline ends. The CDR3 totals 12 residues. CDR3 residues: CASSPVGTGYTF. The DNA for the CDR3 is TGTGCCAGCTCGCCGGTCGGCACTGGCTACACCTTC.

The CDR3 spells CASTVPWGDPGTDTQYF. The CDR3 DNA reads TGTGCCAGCACCGTCCCGTGGGGAGACCCTGGCACAGATACGCAGTATTTT. J is TRBJ2-3 and V is TRBV13; D is perhaps TRBD2 (5 bases). V was clipped by 7 bases and J by 1 base, with 21 bases between them. CDR1 is PRHDT, CDR2 FYEKMQ, per germline (reference sequence). This CDR3 is built from 17 residues.

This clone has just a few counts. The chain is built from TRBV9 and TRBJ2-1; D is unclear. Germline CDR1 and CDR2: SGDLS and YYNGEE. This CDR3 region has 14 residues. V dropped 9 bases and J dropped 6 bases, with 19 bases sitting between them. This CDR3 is CAILGRLGANEQFF. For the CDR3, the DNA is TGTGCCATTCTAGGACGCCTTGGTGCCAATGAGCAGTTCTTC.

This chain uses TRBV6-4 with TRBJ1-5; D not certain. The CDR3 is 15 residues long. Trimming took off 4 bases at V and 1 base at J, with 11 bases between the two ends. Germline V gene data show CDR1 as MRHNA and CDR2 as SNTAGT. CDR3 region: CASSVREGSNQPQHF. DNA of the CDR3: TGTGCCAGCAGTGTGAGGGAGGGCAGCAATCAGCCCCAGCATTTT.

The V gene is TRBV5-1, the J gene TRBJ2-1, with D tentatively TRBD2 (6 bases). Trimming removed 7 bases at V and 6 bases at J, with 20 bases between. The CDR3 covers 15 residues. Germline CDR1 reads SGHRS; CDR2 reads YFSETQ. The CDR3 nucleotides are TGCGCCAGCGTGGGAACCCGGGACTTGGGCAATGAGCAGTTCTTC. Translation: CASVGTRDLGNEQFF.

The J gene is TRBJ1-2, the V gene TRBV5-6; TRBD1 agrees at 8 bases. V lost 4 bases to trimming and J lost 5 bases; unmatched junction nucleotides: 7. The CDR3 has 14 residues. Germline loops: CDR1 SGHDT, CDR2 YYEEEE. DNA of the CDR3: TGTGCCAGCAGCGCAAGACAGGGGAGATATGGCTACACCTTC. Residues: CASSARQGRYGYTF.

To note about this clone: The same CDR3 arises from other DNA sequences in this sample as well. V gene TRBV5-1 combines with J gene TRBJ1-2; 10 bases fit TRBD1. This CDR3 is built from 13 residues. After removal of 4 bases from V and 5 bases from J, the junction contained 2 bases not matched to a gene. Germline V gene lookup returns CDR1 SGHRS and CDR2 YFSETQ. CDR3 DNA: TGCGCCAGCAGCCCGGGACAGGGGTATGGCTACACCTTC. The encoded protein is CASSPGQGYGYTF.

The CDR3, as DNA: TGTGCCAGCAGCTTCAGGGGAGGATCGGTATCTAACTATGGCTACACCTTC. Translated, it gives CASSFRGGSVSNYGYTF. The chain recombines TRBV13 with TRBJ1-2, with D tentatively TRBD1 (6 bases). V was trimmed by 3 bases and J by 0 bases, leaving 17 bases between them. The V gene's germline CDR1 is PRHDT and CDR2 FYEKMQ (reference sequence). This CDR3 is 17 amino acids long.

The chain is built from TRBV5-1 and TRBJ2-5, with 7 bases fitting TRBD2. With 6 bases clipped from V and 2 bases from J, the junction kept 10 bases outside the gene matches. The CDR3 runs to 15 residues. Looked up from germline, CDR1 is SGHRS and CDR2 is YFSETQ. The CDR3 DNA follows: TGCGCCAGCACCCCCCGGGGTAGCGGGCAAGAGACCCAGTACTTC. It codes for CASTPRGSGQETQYF.